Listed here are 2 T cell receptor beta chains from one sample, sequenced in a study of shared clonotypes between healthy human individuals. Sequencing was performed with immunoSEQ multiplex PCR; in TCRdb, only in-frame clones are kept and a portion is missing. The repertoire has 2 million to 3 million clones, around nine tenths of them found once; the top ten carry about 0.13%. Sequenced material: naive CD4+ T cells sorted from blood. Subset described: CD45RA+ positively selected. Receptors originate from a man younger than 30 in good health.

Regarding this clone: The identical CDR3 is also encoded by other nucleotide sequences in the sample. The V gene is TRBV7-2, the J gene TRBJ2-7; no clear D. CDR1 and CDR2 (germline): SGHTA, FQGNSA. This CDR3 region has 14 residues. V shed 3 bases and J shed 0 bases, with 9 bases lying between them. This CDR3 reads CASSLGMSSYEQYF. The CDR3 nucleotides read TGTGCCAGCAGCTTGGGAATGAGCTCCTACGAGCAGTACTTC.

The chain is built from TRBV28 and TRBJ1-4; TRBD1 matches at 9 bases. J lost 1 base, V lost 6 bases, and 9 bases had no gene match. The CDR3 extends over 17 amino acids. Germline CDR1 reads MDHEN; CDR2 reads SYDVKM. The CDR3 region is CASSPTGGIVTNEKLFF. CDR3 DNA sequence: TGTGCCAGCAGCCCCACAGGGGGCATTGTAACTAATGAAAAACTGTTTTTT.